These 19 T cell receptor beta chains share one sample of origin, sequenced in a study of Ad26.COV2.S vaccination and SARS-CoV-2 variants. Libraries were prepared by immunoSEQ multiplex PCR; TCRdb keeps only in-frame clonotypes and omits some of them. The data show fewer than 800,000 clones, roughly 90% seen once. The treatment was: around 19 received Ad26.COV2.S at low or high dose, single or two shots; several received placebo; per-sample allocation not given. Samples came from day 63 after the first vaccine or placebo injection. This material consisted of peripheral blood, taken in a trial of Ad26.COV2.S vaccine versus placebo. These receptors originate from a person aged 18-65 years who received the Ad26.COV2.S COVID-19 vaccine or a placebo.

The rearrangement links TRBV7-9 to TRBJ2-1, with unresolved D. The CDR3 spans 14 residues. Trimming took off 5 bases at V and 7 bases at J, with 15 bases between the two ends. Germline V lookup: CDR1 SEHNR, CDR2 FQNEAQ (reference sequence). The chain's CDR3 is CASSDRGYKNEQFF. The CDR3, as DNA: TGTGCCAGCAGCGATCGAGGCTACAAGAATGAGCAGTTCTTC.

CDR3 nucleotide sequence: TGTGCCAGCAGCGACCGGGCCAATGAAAAACTGTTTTTT. This codes for CASSDRANEKLFF. The V call is TRBV11-2, the J call TRBJ1-4; D not certain. CDR1 and CDR2 from the germline V gene are SGHAT and FQNNGV. The CDR3 consists of 13 residues. V lost 5 bases to trimming and J lost 5 bases, with 9 bases between them.

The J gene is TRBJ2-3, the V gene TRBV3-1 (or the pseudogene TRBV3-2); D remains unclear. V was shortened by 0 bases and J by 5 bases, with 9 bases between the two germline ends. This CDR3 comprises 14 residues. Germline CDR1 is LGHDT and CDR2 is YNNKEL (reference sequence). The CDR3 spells CASSQDSAKDTQYF. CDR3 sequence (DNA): TGTGCCAGCAGCCAAGATTCGGCCAAAGATACGCAGTATTTT.

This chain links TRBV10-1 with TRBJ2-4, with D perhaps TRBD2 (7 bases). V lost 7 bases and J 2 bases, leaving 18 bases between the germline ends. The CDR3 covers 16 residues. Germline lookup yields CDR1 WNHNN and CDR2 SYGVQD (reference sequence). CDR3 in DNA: TGCGCCAGCATCCAACTAGGGGGGGCCTCCAAAAACATTCAGTACTTC. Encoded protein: CASIQLGGASKNIQYF.

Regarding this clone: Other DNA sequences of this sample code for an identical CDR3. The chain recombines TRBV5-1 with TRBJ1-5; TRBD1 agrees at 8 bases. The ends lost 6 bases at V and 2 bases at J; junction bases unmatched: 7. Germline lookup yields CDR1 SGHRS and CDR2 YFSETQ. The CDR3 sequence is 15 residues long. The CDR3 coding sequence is TGCGCCAGCACCCCGACAGGGGTTGGCAATCAGCCCCAGCATTTT. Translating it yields CASTPTGVGNQPQHF.

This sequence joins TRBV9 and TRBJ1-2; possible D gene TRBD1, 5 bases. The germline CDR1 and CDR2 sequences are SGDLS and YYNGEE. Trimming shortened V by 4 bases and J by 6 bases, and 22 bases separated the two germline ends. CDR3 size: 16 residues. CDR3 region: CASSRDSVSRRDGYTF. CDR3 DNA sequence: TGTGCCAGCAGCCGGGACTCTGTATCCCGACGGGATGGCTACACCTTC.

In DNA form, the CDR3 reads TGTGCCAGCACCCAAATACAGGGAAACTATGGCTACACCTTC. Its protein is CASTQIQGNYGYTF. The chain employs TRBV6-5 and TRBJ1-2, with D perhaps matching TRBD1 (6 bases). This CDR3 spans 14 amino acids. V was pared by 7 bases and J by 2 bases, with 14 bases between. CDR1 is MNHEY, CDR2 SVGAGI, per germline.

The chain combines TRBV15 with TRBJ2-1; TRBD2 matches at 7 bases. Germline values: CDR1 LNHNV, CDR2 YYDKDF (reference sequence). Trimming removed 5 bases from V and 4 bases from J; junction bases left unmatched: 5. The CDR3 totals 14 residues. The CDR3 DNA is TGTGCCACCAGCCCAGCGGGATCATACAATGAGCAGTTCTTC. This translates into CATSPAGSYNEQFF.

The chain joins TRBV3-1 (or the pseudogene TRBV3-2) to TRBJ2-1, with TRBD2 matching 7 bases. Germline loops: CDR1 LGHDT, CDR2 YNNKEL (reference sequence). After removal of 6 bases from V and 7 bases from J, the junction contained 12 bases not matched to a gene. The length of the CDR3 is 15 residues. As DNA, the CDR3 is TGTGCCAGCAGTTCTTACAGTGTGGGAGGGAATGAGCAGTTCTTC. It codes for CASSSYSVGGNEQFF.

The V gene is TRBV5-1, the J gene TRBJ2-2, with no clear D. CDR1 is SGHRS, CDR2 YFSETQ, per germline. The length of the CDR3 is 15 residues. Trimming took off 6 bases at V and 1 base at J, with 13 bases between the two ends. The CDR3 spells CASTPRSGNTGELFF. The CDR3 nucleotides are TGCGCCAGCACCCCGCGGTCGGGGAACACCGGGGAGCTGTTTTTT.

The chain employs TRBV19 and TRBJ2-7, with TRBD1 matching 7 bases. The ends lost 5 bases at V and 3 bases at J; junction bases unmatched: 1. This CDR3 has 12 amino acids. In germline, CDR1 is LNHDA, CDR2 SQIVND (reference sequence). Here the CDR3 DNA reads TGTGCCAGTAGTGACAGGGTCTACGAGCAGTACTTC. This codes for CASSDRVYEQYF.

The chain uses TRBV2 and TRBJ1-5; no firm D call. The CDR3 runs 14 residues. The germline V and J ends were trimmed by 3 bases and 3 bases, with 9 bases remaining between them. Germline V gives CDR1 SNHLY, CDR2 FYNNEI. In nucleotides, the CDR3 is TGTGCCAGCAGTGACTGGCAGCCCAATCAGCCCCAGCATTTT. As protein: CASSDWQPNQPQHF.

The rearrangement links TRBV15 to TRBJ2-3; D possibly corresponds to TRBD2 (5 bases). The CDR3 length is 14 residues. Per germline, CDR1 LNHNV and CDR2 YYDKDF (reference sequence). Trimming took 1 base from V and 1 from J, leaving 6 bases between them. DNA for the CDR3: TGTGCCACCAGCAGAGCCGGGGGCACAGATACGCAGTATTTT. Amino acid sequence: CATSRAGGTDTQYF.

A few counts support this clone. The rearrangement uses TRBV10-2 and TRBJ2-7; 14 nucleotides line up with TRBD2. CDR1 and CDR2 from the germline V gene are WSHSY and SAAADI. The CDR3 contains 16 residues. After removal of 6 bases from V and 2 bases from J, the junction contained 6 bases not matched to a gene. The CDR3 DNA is TGCGCCAGCAGGACCGGGACTAGCGGGAGCCCCTACGAGCAGTACTTC. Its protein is CASRTGTSGSPYEQYF.

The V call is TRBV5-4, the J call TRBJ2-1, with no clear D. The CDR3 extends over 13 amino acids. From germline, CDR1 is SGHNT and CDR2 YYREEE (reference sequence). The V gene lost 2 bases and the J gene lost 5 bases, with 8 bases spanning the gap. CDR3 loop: CASSFSGHNEQFF. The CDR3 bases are TGTGCCAGCAGCTTTTCCGGGCACAATGAGCAGTTCTTC.

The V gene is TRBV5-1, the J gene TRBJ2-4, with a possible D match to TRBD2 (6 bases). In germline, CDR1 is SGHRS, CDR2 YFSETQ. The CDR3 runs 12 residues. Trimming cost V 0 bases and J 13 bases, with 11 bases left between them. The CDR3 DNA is TGCGCCAGCAGCTTGGATGGAGGGTTGCAGTACTTC. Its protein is CASSLDGGLQYF. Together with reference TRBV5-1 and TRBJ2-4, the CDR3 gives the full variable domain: KAGVTQTPRYLIKTRGQQVTLSCSPISGHRSVSWYQQTPGQGLQFLFEYFSETQRNKGNFPGRFSGRQFSNSRSEMNVSTLELGDSALYLCASSLDGGLQYFGAGTRLSVL.

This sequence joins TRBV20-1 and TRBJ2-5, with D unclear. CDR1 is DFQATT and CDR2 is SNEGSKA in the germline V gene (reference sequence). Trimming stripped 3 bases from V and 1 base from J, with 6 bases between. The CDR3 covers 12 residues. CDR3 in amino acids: CSASLIQETQYF. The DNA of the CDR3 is TGCAGTGCTAGTTTAATCCAAGAGACCCAGTACTTC.

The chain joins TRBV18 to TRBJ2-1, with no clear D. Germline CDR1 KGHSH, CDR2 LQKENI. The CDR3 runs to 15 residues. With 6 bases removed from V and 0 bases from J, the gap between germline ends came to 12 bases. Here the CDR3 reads CASSYLESSYNEQFF. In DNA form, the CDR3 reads TGTGCCAGCTCTTACCTAGAGAGCTCCTACAATGAGCAGTTCTTC.

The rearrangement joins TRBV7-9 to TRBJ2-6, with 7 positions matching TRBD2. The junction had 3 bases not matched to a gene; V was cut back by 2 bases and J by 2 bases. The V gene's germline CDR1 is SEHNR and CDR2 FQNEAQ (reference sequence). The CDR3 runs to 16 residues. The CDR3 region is CASSLPGGTGANVLTF. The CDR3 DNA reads TGTGCCAGCAGCTTACCCGGGGGGACTGGGGCCAACGTCCTGACTTTC. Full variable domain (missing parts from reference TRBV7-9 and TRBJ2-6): DTGVSQNPRHKITKRGQNVTFRCDPISEHNRLYWYRQTLGQGPEFLTYFQNEAQLEKSRLLSDRFSAERPKGSFSTLEIQRTEQGDSAMYLCASSLPGGTGANVLTFGAGSRLTVL.